These 3 T cell receptor beta chains were all obtained from the same sample, sequenced in a study of T cells after yellow fever vaccination. TCRdb re-called the 5' RACE reads through MiXCR, storing one row per CDR3 protein. This repertoire shows a few hundred thousand distinct CDR3 sequences, 9.5% to 15% found once; its top ten account for roughly 3%. Sequencing used CD4+ T cells sorted from PBMCs, obtained 15 days after the yellow fever booster vaccination. These receptors originate from a man aged 18 to 29 who received the YFV17D yellow fever vaccine.

The chain has TRBV7-8 and TRBJ1-5; no reliable D call. Trimming removed 1 base at V and 10 bases at J, with 14 bases between. CDR1 SGHVS and CDR2 FQNEAQ come from the germline V gene. The CDR3 consists of 14 residues. For the CDR3, the DNA is TGTGCCAGCAGCTTAGGGGTCGCGTCACGACCCCAGCATTTT. Encoded protein: CASSLGVASRPQHF.

In this sample, this clonotype turned up a few times. The rearrangement joins TRBV5-1 to TRBJ2-5; D might be TRBD1 (6 bases). CDR1 is SGHRS, CDR2 YFSETQ, per germline. The CDR3 sequence is 11 residues long. Trimming removed 9 bases at V and 7 bases at J, with 13 bases between. CDR3 residues: CAITGSATQYF. The DNA for the CDR3 is TGCGCCATCACAGGGTCCGCGACCCAGTACTTC.

This clonotype was seen only a few times. The chain combines TRBV6-6 with TRBJ1-2, with 10 bases that match TRBD1. The CDR3 consists of 15 residues. J gave up 6 bases and V 2 bases, and 6 bases lay outside the gene matches. Per germline, CDR1 MNHNY and CDR2 SVGAGI (reference sequence). The CDR3 loop is CASSYTPGQGNGYTF. The CDR3 DNA follows: TGTGCCAGCAGTTACACTCCGGGACAGGGGAATGGCTACACCTTC.